This TCR beta chain derives from a study of blood T cell repertoires in COVID-19. Only in-frame clones appear in the TCRdb table, and some are missing; sequencing was by immunoSEQ multiplex PCR. The sample has roughly 80,000 clones, roughly four fifths seen once. The CDR3 is 18 amino acids. Germline CDR1 MGHDK, CDR2 SYGVNS. J was trimmed by 1 base and V by 2 bases; bases with no gene match: 6. This receptor was taken from a human donor in a cohort sampled during active COVID-19. The sequenced sample consisted of peripheral blood. V and J are TRBV25-1 and TRBJ2-2; 11 bases line up with TRBD2. The DNA for the CDR3 is TGTGCCAGCAGTGAAAGGAATAGCGGGGGGGTGAACACCGGGGAGCTGTTTTTT. Its translation: CASSERNSGGVNTGELFF.